What follows are 29 T cell receptor beta chains derived from one specimen sequenced in a study of vaccination effects on CD4 cells after COVID-19. Cells that had been cultured for 10 days were the source of isolated CD4+ T cells. Vaccine administered to participants consisted of two doses of either BNT162b2 or mRNA-1273. For these receptors, no antigen is known. This table comes from immunoSEQ multiplex PCR, and its TCRdb copy is limited to in-frame clones, with some not included. Counted here are around 49,000 clones, around 70% occurring once; the ten biggest clones make up about 8.6%. The material sequenced was CD4+ T cells from PBMCs cultured without peptide, taken after COVID-19 vaccination. The origin of the receptors is a human donor who received a COVID-19 vaccine.

This chain uses TRBV18 with TRBJ2-2; TRBD2 might be the D (5 bases). Germline CDR1 is KGHSH and CDR2 is LQKENI. Trimming took 3 bases from V and 6 from J, leaving 17 bases between them. The CDR3 extends over 16 amino acids. The CDR3 protein is CASSPGLFTPPGELFF. CDR3 coding DNA: TGTGCCAGCTCACCCGGACTCTTCACCCCCCCCGGGGAGCTGTTTTTT. The full variable domain, rest sourced from reference TRBV18 and TRBJ2-2, is NAGVMQNPRHLVRRRGQEARLRCSPMKGHSHVYWYRQLPEEGLKFMVYLQKENIIDESGMPKERFSAEFPKEGPSILRIQQVVRGDSAAYFCASSPGLFTPPGELFFGEGSRLTVL.

The chain recombines TRBV10-3 with TRBJ2-7, with a tentative D call TRBD2 (5 bases). CDR1 is ENHRY and CDR2 is SYGVKD in the germline V gene. The CDR3 consists of 11 residues. V was shortened by 8 bases and J by 4 bases, with 9 bases between the two germline ends. The CDR3 protein is CAIGSYYEQYF. The CDR3 DNA follows: TGTGCCATCGGGAGCTATTACGAGCAGTACTTC.

The CDR3 protein is CASSTGTPSNQPQHF. CDR3 in DNA: TGTGCCAGTAGCACCGGGACGCCAAGCAATCAGCCCCAGCATTTT. The chain joins TRBV19 to TRBJ1-5; weak D call: TRBD1 (5 bases). Germline CDR1 and CDR2: LNHDA and SQIVND (reference sequence). This CDR3 contains 15 residues. The germline V and J ends were trimmed by 6 bases and 1 base, with 13 bases remaining between them. The full variable domain, its missing parts supplied by reference TRBV19 and TRBJ1-5, is DGGITQSPKYLFRKEGQNVTLSCEQNLNHDAMYWYRQDPGQGLRLIYYSQIVNDFQKGDIAEGYSVSREKKESFPLTVTSAQKNPTAFYLCASSTGTPSNQPQHFGDGTRLSIL.

CDR3 residues: CASSESGGSYNSPLHF. For the CDR3, the DNA is TGTGCCAGCAGTGAATCTGGGGGCTCCTATAATTCACCCCTCCACTTT. The rearrangement uses TRBV25-1 and TRBJ1-6; tentative D call: TRBD1 (5 bases). V was pared by 1 base and J by 0 bases, with 7 bases between. The CDR3 has 16 amino acids. Germline V lookup: CDR1 MGHDK, CDR2 SYGVNS. The variable domain in full, completed from reference TRBV25-1 and TRBJ1-6, reads EADIYQTPRYLVIGTGKKITLECSQTMGHDKMYWYQQDPGMELHLIHYSYGVNSTEKGDLSSESTVSRIRTEHFPLTLESARPSHTSQYLCASSESGGSYNSPLHFGNGTRLTVT.

This chain links TRBV12-3 or TRBV12-4 with TRBJ1-5; D ambiguous. V was clipped by 6 bases and J by 6 bases, with 12 bases between them. This CDR3 comprises 13 residues. CDR3 DNA: TGTGCCAGCAGGAATGACCGGGGTCAGCCCCAGCATTTT. As protein: CASRNDRGQPQHF.

The rearrangement uses TRBV12-3 or TRBV12-4 and TRBJ1-1, with D hard to call. Between the trimmed V and J ends, which lost 8 bases and 4 bases, there was a span of 11 bases. This CDR3 has 12 residues. The CDR3 nucleotides read TGTGCCAGCCTCGGGGTTTCCACTGAAGCTTTCTTT. Translating gives CASLGVSTEAFF.

The chain is built from TRBV6-5 and TRBJ1-6; D uncertain. The CDR3 length is 13 residues. Germline CDR1 and CDR2: MNHEY and SVGAGI. V lost 6 bases and J lost 6, with 9 bases in between. The CDR3 sequence: CASRTRSNSPLHF. The CDR3 nucleotides are TGTGCCAGCAGGACCAGGAGTAATTCACCCCTCCACTTT.

The DNA of the CDR3 is TGTGCCAGCAGCCAGGGGGCGGGGGACACTGAAGCTTTCTTT. Translation: CASSQGAGDTEAFF. The V call is TRBV3-1 (or the pseudogene TRBV3-2), the J call TRBJ1-1, with D possibly TRBD1 on 6 matching bases. The CDR3 sequence is 14 residues long. With 3 bases removed from V and 3 bases from J, the gap between germline ends came to 11 bases. From germline, CDR1 is LGHDT and CDR2 YNNKEL (reference sequence).

The chain couples TRBV7-6 to TRBJ1-4, with D perhaps matching TRBD1 (5 bases). Germline CDR1 and CDR2: SGHVS and FNYEAQ. Between the trimmed V and J ends, which lost 3 bases and 7 bases, there was a span of 18 bases. This CDR3 is 16 amino acids long. The CDR3 here is CASSFSEFGGSEKLFF. The CDR3 region has the DNA TGTGCCAGCAGCTTCTCCGAGTTCGGGGGGAGTGAAAAACTGTTTTTT.

V usage is TRBV7-7 and J usage is TRBJ2-1; TRBD2 is a possible D gene (5 bases). The V gene lost 1 base and the J gene lost 9 bases, with 19 bases spanning the gap. In germline, CDR1 is SSHAT, CDR2 FNYEAQ (reference sequence). The length of the CDR3 is 16 residues. This chain's CDR3 is CASSLGVGAVQTEQFF. CDR3 nucleotides: TGTGCCAGCAGCTTAGGGGTGGGAGCGGTGCAAACTGAGCAGTTCTTC.

The rearrangement links TRBV6-5 to TRBJ1-3; 8 nucleotides match TRBD1. The length of the CDR3 is 14 residues. V lost 8 bases to trimming and J lost 0 bases; unmatched junction nucleotides: 3. Per the germline V gene, CDR1 is MNHEY and CDR2 is SVGAGI. CDR3 sequence reads: CASGDRSSGNTIYF. The CDR3 nucleotides are TGTGCCAGCGGGGACAGGAGCTCTGGAAACACCATATATTTT.

The V call is TRBV19, the J call TRBJ2-3, with D maybe TRBD2 (5 bases). Trimming took off 7 bases at V and 2 bases at J, with 13 bases between the two ends. Germline CDR1 reads LNHDA; CDR2 reads SQIVND (reference sequence). CDR3 size: 14 residues. The CDR3 DNA reads TGTGCCAGTAAGCTGGACTTATCCACAGATACGCAGTATTTT. This codes for CASKLDLSTDTQYF.

This rearrangement joins TRBV4-1 to TRBJ1-1; 7 positions match TRBD1. The CDR3 consists of 15 residues. Losses at the gene ends were 3 bases for V and 3 bases for J; bases not matched to a gene: 7. Germline V gene sequence: CDR1 MGHRA, CDR2 YSYEKL. For the CDR3, the DNA is TGCGCCAGCAGCCACGGAAAAGGGGGCGACACTGAAGCTTTCTTT. Translation: CASSHGKGGDTEAFF.

The V call is TRBV28, the J call TRBJ2-1; TRBD2 aligns across 8 bases. The ends lost 10 bases at V and 7 bases at J; junction bases unmatched: 9. The CDR3 has 13 residues. Germline CDR1 MDHEN, CDR2 SYDVKM. Here the CDR3 reads CATQSGSANEQFF. The CDR3 region has the DNA TGTGCCACCCAGAGCGGGAGTGCGAATGAGCAGTTCTTC.

The genes are TRBV9 and TRBJ2-5; TRBD2 matches 10 bases. The V gene end was trimmed by 3 bases and the J gene end by 5 bases; junction bases not matched to a gene: 7. Germline V lookup: CDR1 SGDLS, CDR2 YYNGEE. The CDR3 sequence is 15 residues long. The CDR3 bases are TGTGCCAGCAGCGCCCGCAGCGGGAGGGAGGAGACCCAGTACTTC. Its protein product is CASSARSGREETQYF.

This clone was seen only a few times. The chain has TRBV5-1 and TRBJ2-4, with TRBD1 matching 11 bases. Germline V lookup: CDR1 SGHRS, CDR2 YFSETQ. The CDR3 runs 16 residues. The trim removed 4 bases at V and 3 bases at J, leaving 6 bases unmatched. CDR3 nucleotide sequence: TGCGCCAGCAGCCACGGACAGGGGGCCGGCAAAAACATTCAGTACTTC. It specifies CASSHGQGAGKNIQYF.

The genes are TRBV6-1 and TRBJ1-1; D call uncertain. CDR1 is MNHNS and CDR2 is SASEGT in the germline V gene. V lost 2 bases and J 10 bases, leaving 5 bases between the germline ends. CDR3 length: 10 residues. The CDR3: CASSEIVAFF. For the CDR3, the DNA is TGTGCCAGCAGTGAAATTGTAGCTTTCTTT.

The chain combines TRBV3-1 (or the pseudogene TRBV3-2) with TRBJ2-7, with a weak D call TRBD2 (6 bases). Deletions cut 0 bases from V and 7 bases from J, with 22 bases between. Germline V gene sequence: CDR1 LGHDT, CDR2 YNNKEL (reference sequence). The CDR3 length is 17 residues. The DNA for the CDR3 is TGTGCCAGCAGCCAAGAGGTAATGGCGGGACCGTCAGGGGAGCAGTACTTC. This translates into CASSQEVMAGPSGEQYF.

CDR3 loop: CASSQGAARNTEAFF. The CDR3 nucleotides read TGTGCCAGCAGCCAAGGAGCAGCTCGAAACACTGAAGCTTTCTTT. J is TRBJ1-1 and V is TRBV4-2; D is unresolved. Germline V gene data show CDR1 as LGHNA and CDR2 as YNFKEQ. The CDR3 is 15 residues long. Trimming cost V 1 base and J 2 bases, with 11 bases left between them.

The rearrangement links TRBV25-1 to TRBJ2-3; 10 bases agree with TRBD1. This CDR3 has 15 residues. V trimming: 3 bases; J trimming: 2 bases; junction bases outside the gene matches: 2. CDR1 is MGHDK, CDR2 SYGVNS, per germline. As DNA, the CDR3 is TGTGCCAGCAGTGACGGGACAGGGGCCACAGATACGCAGTATTTT. It encodes CASSDGTGATDTQYF.

The genes are TRBV6-5 and TRBJ1-1; possible D gene TRBD1, 5 bases. The CDR3 extends over 13 amino acids. Trimming shortened V by 2 bases and J by 3 bases, and 7 bases separated the two germline ends. In germline, CDR1 is MNHEY, CDR2 SVGAGI. CDR3: CASSYDSYTEAFF. The CDR3 DNA is TGTGCCAGCAGTTACGACAGCTACACTGAAGCTTTCTTT.

This chain uses TRBV6-1 with TRBJ2-2, with D maybe TRBD1 (6 bases). Germline CDR1 and CDR2: MNHNS and SASEGT. The CDR3 runs 17 residues. V was pared by 1 base and J by 0 bases, with 12 bases between. The CDR3 reads CASSEGPRGTNTGELFF. The DNA of the CDR3 is TGTGCCAGCAGTGAAGGTCCCAGGGGAACGAACACCGGGGAGCTGTTTTTT.

The chain joins TRBV5-1 to TRBJ1-3; TRBD1 agrees at 7 bases. Germline assignment: CDR1 SGHRS and CDR2 YFSETQ. This CDR3 is built from 16 residues. The ends lost 0 bases at V and 0 bases at J; junction bases unmatched: 3. The CDR3 DNA follows: TGCGCCAGCAGCTTGGCAGGGGGGAGCTCTGGAAACACCATATATTTT. Its protein product is CASSLAGGSSGNTIYF.

This clone was seen a single time. The chain joins TRBV19 to TRBJ1-1, with a weak D call TRBD1 (6 bases). Germline CDR1 reads LNHDA; CDR2 reads SQIVND (reference sequence). CDR3 size: 14 residues. As DNA, the CDR3 is TGTGCTACCAGGAGGGGGACATCAAACACTGAAGCTTTCTTT. It is translated as CATRRGTSNTEAFF.

This clone was recorded only once. This chain uses TRBV2 with TRBJ2-5, with 13 bases aligning to TRBD2. Trimming at V came to 4 bases and at J to 4 bases, leaving 6 bases not matched to a gene. Germline loops: CDR1 SNHLY, CDR2 FYNNEI. CDR3 size: 16 residues. CDR3 sequence: CASSVGTSGTGETQYF. The CDR3 region has the DNA TGTGCCAGCAGTGTTGGGACTAGCGGGACCGGAGAGACCCAGTACTTC.

This chain joins TRBV10-3 and TRBJ2-7; D is uncertain. Looked up from germline, CDR1 is ENHRY and CDR2 is SYGVKD. V lost 10 bases to trimming and J lost 4 bases, with 14 bases between them. This CDR3 is 12 amino acids long. The CDR3: CATYHSGYEQYF. CDR3 nucleotides: TGTGCCACCTACCATTCTGGATACGAGCAGTACTTC.

This chain uses TRBV21-1 with TRBJ1-6. TRBV21-1 is marked as a pseudogene. The CDR3 has 16 amino acids. The CDR3 DNA follows: TGTGCCAGCAGCAATGGGGGGAACACCTATAATTCACCCCTCCACTTT. Its translation: CASSNGGNTYNSPLHF.

Only a few counts were recorded for this clone. The chain carries TRBV5-1 and TRBJ1-5; D unclear. The V end was cut by 0 bases, the J end by 5 bases, with 3 bases between. In germline, CDR1 is SGHRS, CDR2 YFSETQ. The CDR3 runs 12 residues. CDR3 sequence (DNA): TGCGCCAGCAGCTTGGTTGATCAGCCCCAGCATTTT. It is translated as CASSLVDQPQHF.

The J gene is TRBJ1-2, the V gene TRBV6-5; D is perhaps TRBD1 (6 bases). Per the germline V gene, CDR1 is MNHEY and CDR2 is SVGAGI. Trimming stripped 4 bases from V and 2 bases from J, with 8 bases between. The CDR3 spans 13 residues. The CDR3 DNA reads as TGTGCCAGCAGTTCGGACAGCAACTATGGCTACACCTTC. Protein: CASSSDSNYGYTF.